The 22 T cell receptor beta chains below were found in one sample sequenced in a study of blood T cell repertoires in COVID-19 (dated by TCRdb to 2019 to 2021). Preparation of the library involved the immunoSEQ multiplex PCR assay. In its TCRdb copy, this immuneACCESS table keeps in-frame sequences only and misses some clones. Where compared with another copy, unresolved V genes explain less than half of these, and the others have no known cause. The sample yields more than 95,000 clones; over 75% were counted once. Of the sample, roughly 30% is held by the ten largest clones. Sequenced material: peripheral blood. The source is a woman at least 80 years old with acute or convalescent COVID-19.

A remark on this clone: Other DNA sequences in this specimen translate into the identical CDR3. The CDR3 region has the DNA TGTGCCAGCAGTTTAAGGGGGTACGGCTACACCTTC. Translation gives CASSLRGYGYTF. This chain uses TRBV28 with TRBJ1-2, with D maybe TRBD1 (6 bases). V lost 2 bases to trimming and J lost 8 bases, with 9 bases between them. The germline CDR1 and CDR2 sequences are MDHEN and SYDVKM. This CDR3 contains 12 residues.

The chain couples TRBV2 to TRBJ2-3; D ambiguous. The germline V gene has CDR1 SNHLY and CDR2 FYNNEI. V lost 4 bases and J 2 bases, leaving 7 bases between the germline ends. CDR3 size: 13 residues. CDR3 loop: CASSVGLTDTQYF. The CDR3 DNA follows: TGTGCCAGCAGTGTGGGCCTCACAGATACGCAGTATTTT.

The chain joins TRBV6-5 to TRBJ1-4; 7 nucleotides match TRBD1. The CDR3 runs 14 residues. Germline V gene lookup returns CDR1 MNHEY and CDR2 SVGAGI. V lost 7 bases, J lost 4 bases, and 6 bases stayed unmatched. CDR3 in DNA: TGTGCCAGCAAACTCGACAGGGTTAATGAAAAACTGTTTTTT. It translates to CASKLDRVNEKLFF.

The chain joins TRBV5-6 to TRBJ1-3; the match to TRBD1 covers 7 bases. Unmatched junction bases numbered 5, after V lost 3 bases and J lost 5 bases. CDR3 length: 14 amino acids. Germline V gene sequence: CDR1 SGHDT, CDR2 YYEEEE. The DNA for the CDR3 is TGTGCCAGCAGCTACAAACAGGGGAGAAACACCATATATTTT. Translating it yields CASSYKQGRNTIYF.

CDR3 amino acids: CASSESPPGRNYGYTF. CDR3 in DNA: TGTGCCAGCAGTGAATCCCCTCCGGGGAGGAACTATGGCTACACCTTC. The V gene is TRBV6-1, the J gene TRBJ1-2; no definite D call. CDR1 and CDR2 (germline): MNHNS, SASEGT. Trimming shortened V by 2 bases and J by 2 bases, and 15 bases separated the two germline ends. The CDR3 covers 16 residues.

V and J are TRBV5-1 and TRBJ2-1, with TRBD2 matching 8 bases. Germline CDR1 SGHRS, CDR2 YFSETQ. The CDR3 covers 13 residues. The junction had 4 bases not matched to a gene; V was cut back by 4 bases and J by 7 bases. The CDR3 DNA reads as TGCGCCAGCAGCCCGCTAGCGGGTAATGAGCAGTTCTTC. The encoded protein is CASSPLAGNEQFF.

The gene calls are TRBV7-2 and TRBJ2-1, with TRBD2 as a possible D gene (5 bases). V lost 6 bases, J lost 7 bases, and 22 bases lay in between. Germline lookup yields CDR1 SGHTA and CDR2 FQGNSA. The CDR3 consists of 16 residues. In DNA form, the CDR3 reads TGTGCCAGCAGTTCCACGGCGTGGAGCGGCGAAAATGAGCAGTTCTTC. Translated, it gives CASSSTAWSGENEQFF.

This chain connects TRBV3-1 (or the pseudogene TRBV3-2) to TRBJ1-1; 7 positions agree with TRBD1. After removal of 5 bases from V and 5 bases from J, the junction contained 8 bases not matched to a gene. Germline V gene sequence: CDR1 LGHDT, CDR2 YNNKEL (reference sequence). CDR3 size: 14 residues. The chain's CDR3 is CASSFNRGRTEAFF. The CDR3 nucleotides read TGTGCCAGCAGCTTCAACAGGGGAAGGACTGAAGCTTTCTTT.

This clone occurred a few times. The J gene is TRBJ1-1, the V gene TRBV7-2; a weak D match, TRBD1 (5 bases). The CDR3 contains 14 residues. V lost 2 bases to trimming and J lost 4 bases, with 11 bases between them. Germline lookup yields CDR1 SGHTA and CDR2 FQGNSA. The CDR3 nucleotides read TGTGCCAGCAGCTTATTCCTCGGGGGCACTGAAGCTTTCTTT. Translated: CASSLFLGGTEAFF.

This chain connects TRBV2 to TRBJ1-2; D is undetermined. Germline lookup yields CDR1 SNHLY and CDR2 FYNNEI. V lost 6 bases and J lost 1, with 9 bases in between. The length of the CDR3 is 13 residues. The CDR3 region is CASSPGYNYGYTF. The DNA of the CDR3 is TGTGCCAGCAGCCCCGGGTATAACTATGGCTACACCTTC.

The chain has TRBV2 and TRBJ1-2, with TRBD1 identical over 7 bases. The V and J ends lost 8 bases and 6 bases, in that order; junction bases with no gene match: 3. Germline-derived CDR1 and CDR2 are SNHLY and FYNNEI. The CDR3 consists of 11 residues. CDR3 protein: CASYRGDGYTF. The DNA for the CDR3 is TGTGCCAGCTACAGGGGCGATGGCTACACCTTC.

The J gene is TRBJ2-2, the V gene TRBV18, with 14 bases identical to TRBD2. CDR1 and CDR2 from the germline V gene are KGHSH and LQKENI. The CDR3 spans 18 residues. Trimming removed 0 bases from V and 1 base from J; junction bases left unmatched: 1. The CDR3 DNA sequence: TGTGCCAGCTCACCACCGGGACTAGCGGGGGTGAACACCGGGGAGCTGTTTTTT. Translation gives CASSPPGLAGVNTGELFF.

The genes are TRBV19 and TRBJ1-2, with 7 bases matching TRBD1. This CDR3 comprises 14 residues. Losses at the gene ends were 3 bases for V and 2 bases for J; bases not matched to a gene: 3. Germline CDR1 reads LNHDA; CDR2 reads SQIVND (reference sequence). The CDR3 DNA sequence: TGTGCCAGTAGTATGACAGGGACAAACTATGGCTACACCTTC. This sequence encodes CASSMTGTNYGYTF.

The rearrangement joins TRBV11-2 to TRBJ2-2; D ambiguous. The length of the CDR3 is 17 residues. Trimming removed 0 bases at V and 1 base at J, with 12 bases between. Looked up from germline, CDR1 is SGHAT and CDR2 is FQNNGV. This CDR3 reads CASSLDPVRRNTGELFF. The DNA of the CDR3 is TGTGCCAGCAGCTTAGATCCGGTCAGGCGGAACACCGGGGAGCTGTTTTTT. Supplemented by reference TRBV11-2 and TRBJ2-2, the full variable domain reads EAGVAQSPRYKIIEKRQSVAFWCNPISGHATLYWYQQILGQGPKLLIQFQNNGVVDDSQLPKDRFSAERLKGVDSTLKIQPAKLEDSAVYLCASSLDPVRRNTGELFFGEGSRLTVL.

CDR3 DNA sequence: TGTGCCAGCAGCCAGTCAGGTTCCTCTGGAAACACCATATATTTT. It is translated as CASSQSGSSGNTIYF. V is TRBV4-2 and J is TRBJ1-3; D is unclear. CDR1 is LGHNA, CDR2 YNFKEQ, per germline. The V gene lost 3 bases and the J gene lost 0 bases, with 9 bases spanning the gap. This CDR3 is 15 amino acids long.

This chain connects TRBV12-3 or TRBV12-4 to TRBJ1-2, with D tentatively TRBD1 (6 bases). V shed 6 bases and J shed 7 bases, with 15 bases lying between them. The CDR3 consists of 13 residues. CDR3 DNA sequence: TGTGCCAGCAGCCGGGGACAAGGAGGTGGCTACACCTTC. Translation gives CASSRGQGGGYTF.

The V and J genes are TRBV23-1 and TRBJ2-7; a possible D gene is TRBD2 (5 bases). TRBV23-1 is an ORF, with its function uncertain. Trimming removed 2 bases from V and 7 bases from J, with 9 bases in between. There are 12 residues in the CDR3. The CDR3: CASSQEGEEQYV. Written as DNA, the CDR3 is TGCGCCAGCAGTCAAGAGGGAGAGGAGCAGTACGTC.

The V gene is TRBV7-9, the J gene TRBJ1-2; a weak D match, TRBD1 (5 bases). This CDR3 contains 13 residues. V was pared by 5 bases and J by 4 bases, with 11 bases between. Germline V gives CDR1 SEHNR, CDR2 FQNEAQ (reference sequence). The CDR3 DNA is TGTGCCAGCAGCCCTGACAGATCCTATGGCTACACCTTC. It translates to CASSPDRSYGYTF. Looking up the rest from reference TRBV7-9 and TRBJ1-2 gives the full variable domain: DTGVSQNPRHKITKRGQNVTFRCDPISEHNRLYWYRQTLGQGPEFLTYFQNEAQLEKSRLLSDRFSAERPKGSFSTLEIQRTEQGDSAMYLCASSPDRSYGYTFGSGTRLTVV.

V usage is TRBV6-5 and J usage is TRBJ1-2; TRBD1 is a possible D gene (6 bases). Trimming took 0 bases from V and 1 from J, leaving 12 bases between them. This CDR3 contains 16 residues. Germline values: CDR1 MNHEY, CDR2 SVGAGI. The CDR3 reads CASSYSLGGGNYGYTF. The DNA of the CDR3 is TGTGCCAGCAGTTACTCGCTGGGAGGGGGTAACTATGGCTACACCTTC.

This clone turned up a few times. The V and J genes are TRBV7-9 and TRBJ2-4; no clear D. This CDR3 contains 14 residues. Trimming removed 7 bases at V and 0 bases at J, with 10 bases between. Germline CDR1 and CDR2: SEHNR and FQNEAQ (reference sequence). In nucleotides, the CDR3 is TGTGCCAGCACGGAATACGGAGCCAAAAACATTCAGTACTTC. It specifies CASTEYGAKNIQYF.

The chain combines TRBV11-1 with TRBJ1-2, with 7 bases aligning to TRBD1. This CDR3 spans 14 amino acids. The V gene's germline CDR1 is SGHAT and CDR2 FQDESV (reference sequence). J was trimmed by 4 bases and V by 5 bases; bases with no gene match: 7. The CDR3 nucleotides are TGTGCCAGCAGCCCACGACAGGGAGGCTATGGCTACACCTTC. Translation gives CASSPRQGGYGYTF. The full variable domain, rest sourced from reference TRBV11-1 and TRBJ1-2, is EAEVAQSPRYKITEKSQAVAFWCDPISGHATLYWYRQILGQGPELLVQFQDESVVDDSQLPKDRFSAERLKGVDSTLKIQPAELGDSAMYLCASSPRQGGYGYTFGSGTRLTVV.

Note on this clone: This same CDR3 is encoded by further DNA sequences in the sample. The genes are TRBV7-3 and TRBJ1-1; D perhaps matches TRBD1 (5 bases). From germline, CDR1 is SGHTA and CDR2 FQGTGA. The V end was cut by 4 bases, the J end by 1 base, with 7 bases between. The length of the CDR3 is 13 residues. The CDR3: CASSSDRNTEAFF. Written as DNA, the CDR3 is TGTGCCAGCAGCTCAGACAGGAACACTGAAGCTTTCTTT.